This is a list of T cell receptor beta chains from one sample in a study of breast tumors, draining lymph nodes, adjacent tissues. TCRdb fed the multiplex PCR reads into MiXCR, producing one record per CDR3 protein. Of some 140,000 distinct CDR3 sequences in the sample, about 20% are singletons; the top ten hold 2% to 2.5%. Sequencing input: axillary lymph node tissue. The receptors were sampled from a female donor with breast cancer. Some clones in this sample may be carry-over from other donors' samples. Each CDR3 is given with its conserved first and last residue. D genes are given only for firm matches. A row's size may be missing; if present it is once, few, many or a size class.

J gene,clone size,D gene,V gene,CDR3 DNA,CDR3 protein
TRBJ2-1,NA,TRBD1,TRBV6-5,TGTGCCAGCAGTTACGGGGCCAGGGGGAAGGAGCAGCTCTTC,CASSYGARGKEQLF
TRBJ1-2,NA,TRBD1,TRBV3-1,TGTGCCAGCAGCCCACGGGACAGGGATAGAATCTACACCTTC,CASSPRDRDRIYTF
TRBJ1-6,many,NA,TRBV28,TGTGCCAGCAGCTCCCCGGACGTTAATTCACCCCTCCACTTT,CASSSPDVNSPLHF
TRBJ2-3,many,TRBD2,TRBV6-1,TGTGCCAGCAGACGACTAGCGGGAGGGAGCGCGCAGTATTTT,CASRRLAGGSAQYF
TRBJ2-1,many,NA,TRBV20-1,TGCAGTGCTCCCGTTGGGGCGGGGACCTCCTACAATGAGCAGTTCTTC,CSAPVGAGTSYNEQFF
TRBJ2-7,many,NA,TRBV20-1,TGCAGTGCTACCCTCCTACTCCGGGACGGGTTCTACGAGCAGTACTTC,CSATLLLRDGFYEQYF
TRBJ2-1,few,TRBD2,TRBV20-1,TGCAGTGCTAGTACCGGGACTAGCCTCTATGAGCAGTTCTTC,CSASTGTSLYEQFF
TRBJ2-2,NA,NA,TRBV6-5,TGTGCCAGCAGTTATTGGGGGACCGGGGAGCTGTTTTTT,CASSYWGTGELFF
TRBJ2-5,many,NA,TRBV20-1,TGCAGTGCTCGCGACAGACTATTACAAGAGACCCAGTACTTC,CSARDRLLQETQYF
TRBJ2-7,many,TRBD1,TRBV7-2,TGTGCCAGCAGCTTCCGGGACAGCGGTACCTCCTACGAGCAGTACTTC,CASSFRDSGTSYEQYF
TRBJ1-2,NA,TRBD1,TRBV12-3/TRBV12-4,TGTGCCAGCAGCCTGGGACAGGTACAATATGGCTACACCTTC,CASSLGQVQYGYTF
TRBJ2-5,many,NA,TRBV29-1,TGCAGCGTTGATCGGACAGCAGGGGCGACCCAGTACTTC,CSVDRTAGATQYF
TRBJ2-7,NA,NA,TRBV27,TGTGCCAGCAGTTTTTACCCCACCTACGAGCAGTACTTC,CASSFYPTYEQYF
TRBJ1-2,NA,NA,TRBV28,TGTGCCAGCAGTTCTCGGATGGGCGGTGGAGGCTACACCTTC,CASSSRMGGGGYTF
TRBJ2-1,many,NA,TRBV11-2,TGTGCCAGCAGCTTCACTAGTGCGGGTGAGCAGTTCTTC,CASSFTSAGEQFF
TRBJ2-2,many,TRBD2,TRBV20-1,TGCAGTGCTACCTTAGCGGGAGTGGGATACACCGGGGAGCTGTTTTTT,CSATLAGVGYTGELFF
TRBJ1-1,NA,NA,TRBV7-3,TGTGCCAGCAGGTTTGCAGGGACTGAAGCTTTCTTT,CASRFAGTEAFF
TRBJ2-7,many,TRBD2,TRBV3-1,TGTGCCAGCAGCCGAGCGGGACCTACTCCGGACGAGCAGTACTTC,CASSRAGPTPDEQYF
TRBJ2-7,many,NA,TRBV29-1,TGCAGCGCTACCTATGCGTGGGAGCAGTACTTC,CSATYAWEQYF
TRBJ1-5,many,NA,TRBV28,TGTGCCAGCAGTTTTTTCAGCCCCAATCAGCCCCAGCATTTT,CASSFFSPNQPQHF
TRBJ2-7,NA,TRBD1,TRBV28,TGTGCCAGCAGTTTTCCGGACAGGGGGATCTACGAGCAGTACTTC,CASSFPDRGIYEQYF
TRBJ1-2,NA,TRBD1,TRBV29-1,TGCAGCTCCGGGACAGAGGACTATGGCTACACCTTC,CSSGTEDYGYTF
TRBJ1-2,NA,NA,TRBV4-1,TGCGCCAGCAGCCAAGTCTCCGGGGGCAGGATCCTCTCGGGAGGCTGCACCTTC,CASSQVSGGRILSGGCTF
TRBJ1-4,few,NA,TRBV30,TGTGCCTGGATGTTCGGCGGAAAACTGTTTTTT,CAWMFGGKLFF
TRBJ2-7,many,TRBD2,TRBV20-1,TGCAGTGCTAGAGATGCTAGCGGGAGGGCCGGGATAGCCGACGAGCAGTACTTC,CSARDASGRAGIADEQYF
TRBJ1-2,many,TRBD1,TRBV19,TGTGCCAGTACCAGGACAGGAGCCATTTACTATGGCTACACCTTC,CASTRTGAIYYGYTF
TRBJ2-5,many,NA,TRBV5-1,TGCGCCAGCAGAAGGGGGGGAGGAGATGGGGAGACCCAGTACTTC,CASRRGGGDGETQYF
TRBJ2-7,NA,TRBD2,TRBV28,TGTGCCAGCTGGACTAGCGGTCCTTCCTACGAGCAGTACTTC,CASWTSGPSYEQYF
TRBJ1-2,NA,TRBD1,TRBV12-3/TRBV12-4,TGTGCCAGCAGCCCTACAGGGGGCTATGGCCACACCTTC,CASSPTGGYGHTF
TRBJ2-5,many,TRBD1,TRBV3-1,TGTGCCAGCAGCCAAGCCTCGAGACAGGGCCAAGAGACCCAGTACTTC,CASSQASRQGQETQYF
TRBJ2-5,many,TRBD1,TRBV12-3/TRBV12-4,TGTGCCAGCAGTCCCAGGGGGAACCAAGAGACCCAGTACTTC,CASSPRGNQETQYF
TRBJ2-7,many,TRBD2,TRBV5-8,TGTGCCAGCAGCACCGGGACTAGCGCATCCTACGAGCAGTACTTC,CASSTGTSASYEQYF
TRBJ2-7,many,TRBD2,TRBV2,TGTGCCAGCACTGGGGAGGGCCGCTTCTACGAGCAGTACTTC,CASTGEGRFYEQYF
TRBJ2-2,many,NA,TRBV4-1,TGCGCCAGCAGCCAAATTCCCGTGGTCCCCGGGGAGCTGTTTTTT,CASSQIPVVPGELFF
TRBJ1-3,many,TRBD1,TRBV20-1,TGCAGTGCTAGTACAGGGGGAGGAGGAAACACCATATATTTT,CSASTGGGGNTIYF